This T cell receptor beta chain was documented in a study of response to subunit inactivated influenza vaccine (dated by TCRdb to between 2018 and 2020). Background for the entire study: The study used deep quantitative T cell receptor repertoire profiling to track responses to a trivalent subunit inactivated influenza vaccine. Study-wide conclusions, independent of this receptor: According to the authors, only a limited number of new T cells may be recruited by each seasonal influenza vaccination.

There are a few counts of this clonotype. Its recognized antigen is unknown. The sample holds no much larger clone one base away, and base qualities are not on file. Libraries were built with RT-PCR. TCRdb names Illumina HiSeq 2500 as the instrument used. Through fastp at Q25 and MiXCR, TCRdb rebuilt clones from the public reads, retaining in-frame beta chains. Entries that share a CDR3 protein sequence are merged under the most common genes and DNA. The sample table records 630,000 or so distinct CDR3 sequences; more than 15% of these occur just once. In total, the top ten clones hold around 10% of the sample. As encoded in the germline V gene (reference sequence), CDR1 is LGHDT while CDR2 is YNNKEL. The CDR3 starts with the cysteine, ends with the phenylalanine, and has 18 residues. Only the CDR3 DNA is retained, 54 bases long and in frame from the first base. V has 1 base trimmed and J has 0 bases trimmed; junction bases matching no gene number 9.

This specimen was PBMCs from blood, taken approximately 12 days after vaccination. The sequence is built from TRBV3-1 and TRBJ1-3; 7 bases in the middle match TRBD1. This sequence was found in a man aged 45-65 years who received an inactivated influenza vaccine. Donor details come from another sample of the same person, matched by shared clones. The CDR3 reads CASSQGTGYRLSGNTIYF. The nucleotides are TGTGCCAGCAGCCAAGGGACAGGTTATCGACTCTCTGGAAACACCATATATTTT.